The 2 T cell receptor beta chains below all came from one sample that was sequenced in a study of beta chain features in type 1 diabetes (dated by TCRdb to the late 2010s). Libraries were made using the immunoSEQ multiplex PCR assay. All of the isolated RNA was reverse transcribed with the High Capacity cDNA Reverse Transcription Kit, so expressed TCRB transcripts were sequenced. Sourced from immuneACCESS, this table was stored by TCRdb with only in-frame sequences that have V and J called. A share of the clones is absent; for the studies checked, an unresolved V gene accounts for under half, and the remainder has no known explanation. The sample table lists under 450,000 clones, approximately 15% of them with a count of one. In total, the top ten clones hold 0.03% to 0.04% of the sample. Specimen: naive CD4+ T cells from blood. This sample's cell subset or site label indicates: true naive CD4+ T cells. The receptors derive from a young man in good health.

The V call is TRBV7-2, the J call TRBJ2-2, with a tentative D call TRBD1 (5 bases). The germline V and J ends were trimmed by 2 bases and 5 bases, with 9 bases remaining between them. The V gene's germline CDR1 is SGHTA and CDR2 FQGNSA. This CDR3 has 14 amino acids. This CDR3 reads CASSLIPGTGELFF. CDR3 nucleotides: TGTGCCAGCAGCTTAATTCCAGGGACCGGGGAGCTGTTTTTT.

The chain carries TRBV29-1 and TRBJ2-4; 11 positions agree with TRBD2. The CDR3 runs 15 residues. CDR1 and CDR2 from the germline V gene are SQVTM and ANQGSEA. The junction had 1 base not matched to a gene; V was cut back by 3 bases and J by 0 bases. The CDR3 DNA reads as TGCAGCGTTGACGGACTAGCGGGAGCCAAAAACATTCAGTACTTC. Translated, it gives CSVDGLAGAKNIQYF.